This T cell receptor beta chain was profiled in a study of molecular identifiers for immune sequencing clone quantification. This clonotype was found a few times. Its matching antigen is unknown. Study results and limitations: Over 97% of CMV-specific effector molecules, but under 1% of naive ones, were in clones above 20 copies.

Bulk TCR libraries were made with methods that had been previously described and with listed TCR primers. Each CDR3 protein gets one entry after TCRdb re-called the PCR reads with MiXCR. The table lists more than 550,000 distinct CDR3 sequences, less than 30% of them singletons. Looked up from germline, CDR1 is MNHNY and CDR2 is SVGAGI (reference sequence). The CDR3 spans 13 residues. Trimming took 10 bases from V and 5 from J; bases not matched to a gene: 9. This TCR derives from a human donor in good health. Some libraries in this study had Jurkat cell RNA spiked in. The sequencing sample was made of naive CD8+ T cells from blood, with Jurkat cell RNA spiked in. Described subset: FACS-sorted CD8+CD4-CCR7+CD45RA+ naive T cells. This chain links TRBV6-6 with TRBJ1-1, with 8 bases lining up with TRBD1. The CDR3 region is CATGQGRGTEAFF. The CDR3 DNA is TGTGCCACCGGACAGGGTAGGGGAACTGAAGCTTTCTTT.